Listed below are T cell receptor beta chains from one sample, sequenced in a study of blood T cell repertoires in COVID-19. Produced via immunoSEQ multiplex PCR; TCRdb's table is partial and in-frame only. The sample contains some 200,000 clones, around 86% of which appear only once. Sequencing was carried out using PBMCs or T cells enriched from blood (not recorded which). These TCRs come from a woman in her 40s with acute COVID-19. CDR3s include the opening cysteine and the closing phenylalanine or tryptophan.

TRBV7-9	TRBJ2-5	CASNSPSGGDQETQYF
TRBV6-5	TRBJ1-6	CASRHGPLHF
TRBV7-8	TRBJ1-5	CASSSRGNSNQPQHF
TRBV7-6	TRBJ1-5	CATKQGAGGNQPQHF
TRBV28	TRBJ1-2	CASSVTGYGYTF
TRBV7-8	TRBJ1-1	CASSATLGSTEAFF
TRBV7-9	TRBJ1-4	CASSALDSRIGNEKLFF
TRBV2	TRBJ1-6	CASSEESRSPLHF
TRBV7-2	TRBJ2-1	CASSLEAGLYNEQFF
TRBV27	TRBJ1-2	CASLPRRGAIPNYGYTF
TRBV19	TRBJ1-4	CASSIDSRGEKLFF
TRBV19	TRBJ2-3	CASGGKRGGAWTDTQYF
TRBV5-1	TRBJ1-3	CASSFGETSGNTIYF
TRBV2	TRBJ1-3	CASIKVQGSLGNTIYF
TRBV3-1/TRBV3-2	TRBJ1-2	CASSPEGGWGYTF
TRBV11-1	TRBJ1-2	CASSLRGGYGYTF
TRBV3-1/TRBV3-2	TRBJ1-5	CASSQERGDQPQHF
TRBV6-1	TRBJ2-7	CASSEVSSGTGGFYEQYF
TRBV5-1	TRBJ1-3	CASSPGQSGNTIYF
TRBV7-9	TRBJ1-6	CASSLSVRGISPLHF
TRBV2	TRBJ1-5	CASSEQGSDQPQHF
TRBV3-1/TRBV3-2	TRBJ1-5	CASSRPGQPQHF
TRBV19	TRBJ2-3	CASRARRGSSTDTQYF
TRBV5-4	TRBJ1-2	CASSLAGQGSHGYTF
TRBV19	TRBJ1-2	CASSTPSKGMNGYTF
TRBV12-5	TRBJ2-3	CASGFLLTDTQYF
TRBV7-3	TRBJ2-1	CASSLIRDNEQFF
TRBV7-2	TRBJ2-2	CASSFRQGGTGELFF
TRBV6-5	TRBJ1-2	CASSPSDRIIYGYTF
TRBV4-1	TRBJ2-6	CASSPRPRDGSGANVLTF
TRBV27	TRBJ1-2	CASSHGQALYGYTF
TRBV19	TRBJ1-2	CASSQGTDYGYTF
TRBV7-2	TRBJ1-5	CASSQTRGNQPQHF
TRBV3-1/TRBV3-2	TRBJ1-4	CASSPWTLPEQGREKLFF
TRBV29-1	TRBJ1-1	CSASGTEAFF
TRBV2	TRBJ2-1	CASSAKTGSYNEQFF
TRBV18	TRBJ2-3	CASSPSGTVSTDTQYF
TRBV19	TRBJ2-1	CASNSRGAVSHGEQFF
TRBV11-2	TRBJ2-2	CASSLWEAGGVTGELFF
TRBV27	TRBJ2-3	CASSSDIGTDTQYF
TRBV5-4	TRBJ1-6	CASSFSRQSTNSPLHF
TRBV18	TRBJ1-1	CASSLQGQVNTEAFF
TRBV9	TRBJ2-7	CASSARVNSYEQYF
TRBV7-2	TRBJ2-3	CASSTGVSDTQYF
TRBV4-1	TRBJ1-6	CASSQVLLNSPLHF
TRBV19	TRBJ1-1	CASIWATEAFF
TRBV7-2	TRBJ1-2	CASSLGQGTYGYTF
TRBV5-1	TRBJ1-2	CASNRYSSTNYGYTF
TRBV7-3	TRBJ2-5	CASSNGAEETQYF
TRBV7-9	TRBJ2-3	CASSLLVGGGVTDTQYF
TRBV6-2/TRBV6-3	TRBJ1-5	CASSPLEPRVGNQPQHF
TRBV2	TRBJ2-7	CASSGGLPPSSYEQYF
TRBV10-3	TRBJ1-2	CAISDPRQGGNYGYTF
TRBV6-2/TRBV6-3	TRBJ1-1	CASSYSQTGRNTEAFF